The clone carrying this T cell receptor beta chain occurred many times. The antigen remains unidentified. Using unique molecular identifiers, the investigators prepared the TCRbeta library. TCRdb fed the PCR reads into MiXCR, producing one record per CDR3 protein. Of around 140,000 distinct CDR3 sequences in the sample, around 10% were seen once. The data stem from a study of T-cell reconstitution after alpha-beta-depleted transplantation in children. General study results and limits: In patients about two months after transplant, alpha-beta T cells reportedly arose from several hundred expanded graft clones. Recipient T cells and thymic progenitors that survived gave rise to the high TCRbeta diversity observed at day 60 in some patients. T-cell numbers and diversity one year post-transplant derived largely from freshly generated T cells.

Germline V gives CDR1 ENHRY, CDR2 SYGVKD. With V trimmed by 6 bases and J by 0 bases, 5 bases remained unmatched. This CDR3 comprises 14 residues. The sequence came from a female patient aged 2-10 years who had a stem cell transplant for congenital amegakaryocytic thrombocytopenia, so the T cells may come from the graft donor. This chain uses TRBV10-3 with TRBJ2-7; TRBD1 aligns across 7 bases. This sample comprised PBMCs, mostly from graft donor cells, obtained 180 days after TCRalphabeta/CD19-depleted stem cell transplant. CDR3 amino acids: CAIRGQENSYEQYF. In nucleotides, the CDR3 is TGTGCCATCAGAGGACAGGAGAACTCCTACGAGCAGTACTTC.